This TCR beta chain is drawn from a study of early stage breast cancer tumors. As regards this clone: The antigen is undetermined.

The data were produced by immunoSEQ multiplex PCR, yet TCRdb's version contains in-frame clones alone and is incomplete. The table has about 72,000 clones, more than 60% seen once. Whole-study results and caveats: Blood repertoires resembled normal breast more than tumor. Most shared enriched TCRB sequences were commonly generated ones.

CDR1 and CDR2 from the germline V gene are SGHRS and YFSETQ. The CDR3 spans 15 residues. V gave up 4 bases and J gave up 2 bases, with 15 bases separating them. Sequencing was carried out using blood. This chain links TRBV5-1 with TRBJ2-5, with a tentative D call TRBD2 (6 bases). This receptor was identified in a person in their sixties with breast cancer. The CDR3 DNA follows: TGCGCCAGCAGCCCTCCGCGGGGCCTGCAAGAGACCCAGTACTTC. Its protein product is CASSPPRGLQETQYF. The full variable domain, in which reference TRBV5-1 and TRBJ2-5 provide the parts outside the CDR3, is KAGVTQTPRYLIKTRGQQVTLSCSPISGHRSVSWYQQTPGQGLQFLFEYFSETQRNKGNFPGRFSGRQFSNSRSEMNVSTLELGDSALYLCASSPPRGLQETQYFGPGTRLLVL.